In this sample, the clone carrying this TCR beta chain turned up a few times. What it binds is unknown. A junction end diverges from the germline sequence, so it may reflect a read error. These data belong to a study of response to subunit inactivated influenza vaccine. General study points: T cells newly recruited by each seasonal influenza vaccination are few, the authors suggested.

This CDR3 comprises 14 residues. Germline lookup yields CDR1 SSHAT and CDR2 FNYEAQ (reference sequence). TCRdb reprocessed the RT-PCR reads via MiXCR and lists one record per CDR3 protein. The sample lists about 780,000 distinct CDR3 sequences, under 20% occurring once. The sample was PBMCs from blood, taken more than 4 days after vaccination. V is TRBV7-7 and J is TRBJ2-5; no clear D gene. The receptor was isolated from a man over 45 who received an inactivated influenza vaccine. The CDR3 is CASSAFTGKETQYF. The CDR3 region has the DNA TGTGCTAGCAGCGCCTTCACTGGAAAGGAGACCCAGTACTTC.